This TCR beta chain was documented in a study of shared clonotypes between healthy human individuals. Regarding the study as a whole: Only blood underwent sampling, and tissue repertoires likely differ. Some naive CD4 clonotypes, around 5%, turned up in common across a few donors. Clonotype sharing among donors was expected to depend on sequencing depth. Clonotypes which were not shared had lower generation probabilities than clonotypes that all four donors shared.

Concerning this clone: Antigen specificity is unknown.

This CDR3 has 15 amino acids. The ends lost 5 bases at V and 6 bases at J; junction bases unmatched: 7. The table came from immunoSEQ multiplex PCR; TCRdb's copy has only in-frame clones and leaves some out. Of about 2 million clones listed, just under 95% are singletons. Only CD45RO-negative cells positively selected for CCR7 counted as naive CD8 cells, so terminally differentiated effector memory CD45RA+ cells were excluded. This chain uses TRBV23-1 with TRBJ1-6, with 7 bases that match TRBD1. TRBV23-1 is an open reading frame whose function is uncertain. The sequence came from a man aged 18 to 29 in good health. Sequences were obtained from naive CD8+ T cells sorted from blood. CDR3 amino acids: CASSSRTGPNSPLHF. DNA of the CDR3: TGCGCCAGCAGTTCGCGGACAGGTCCTAATTCACCCCTCCACTTT.